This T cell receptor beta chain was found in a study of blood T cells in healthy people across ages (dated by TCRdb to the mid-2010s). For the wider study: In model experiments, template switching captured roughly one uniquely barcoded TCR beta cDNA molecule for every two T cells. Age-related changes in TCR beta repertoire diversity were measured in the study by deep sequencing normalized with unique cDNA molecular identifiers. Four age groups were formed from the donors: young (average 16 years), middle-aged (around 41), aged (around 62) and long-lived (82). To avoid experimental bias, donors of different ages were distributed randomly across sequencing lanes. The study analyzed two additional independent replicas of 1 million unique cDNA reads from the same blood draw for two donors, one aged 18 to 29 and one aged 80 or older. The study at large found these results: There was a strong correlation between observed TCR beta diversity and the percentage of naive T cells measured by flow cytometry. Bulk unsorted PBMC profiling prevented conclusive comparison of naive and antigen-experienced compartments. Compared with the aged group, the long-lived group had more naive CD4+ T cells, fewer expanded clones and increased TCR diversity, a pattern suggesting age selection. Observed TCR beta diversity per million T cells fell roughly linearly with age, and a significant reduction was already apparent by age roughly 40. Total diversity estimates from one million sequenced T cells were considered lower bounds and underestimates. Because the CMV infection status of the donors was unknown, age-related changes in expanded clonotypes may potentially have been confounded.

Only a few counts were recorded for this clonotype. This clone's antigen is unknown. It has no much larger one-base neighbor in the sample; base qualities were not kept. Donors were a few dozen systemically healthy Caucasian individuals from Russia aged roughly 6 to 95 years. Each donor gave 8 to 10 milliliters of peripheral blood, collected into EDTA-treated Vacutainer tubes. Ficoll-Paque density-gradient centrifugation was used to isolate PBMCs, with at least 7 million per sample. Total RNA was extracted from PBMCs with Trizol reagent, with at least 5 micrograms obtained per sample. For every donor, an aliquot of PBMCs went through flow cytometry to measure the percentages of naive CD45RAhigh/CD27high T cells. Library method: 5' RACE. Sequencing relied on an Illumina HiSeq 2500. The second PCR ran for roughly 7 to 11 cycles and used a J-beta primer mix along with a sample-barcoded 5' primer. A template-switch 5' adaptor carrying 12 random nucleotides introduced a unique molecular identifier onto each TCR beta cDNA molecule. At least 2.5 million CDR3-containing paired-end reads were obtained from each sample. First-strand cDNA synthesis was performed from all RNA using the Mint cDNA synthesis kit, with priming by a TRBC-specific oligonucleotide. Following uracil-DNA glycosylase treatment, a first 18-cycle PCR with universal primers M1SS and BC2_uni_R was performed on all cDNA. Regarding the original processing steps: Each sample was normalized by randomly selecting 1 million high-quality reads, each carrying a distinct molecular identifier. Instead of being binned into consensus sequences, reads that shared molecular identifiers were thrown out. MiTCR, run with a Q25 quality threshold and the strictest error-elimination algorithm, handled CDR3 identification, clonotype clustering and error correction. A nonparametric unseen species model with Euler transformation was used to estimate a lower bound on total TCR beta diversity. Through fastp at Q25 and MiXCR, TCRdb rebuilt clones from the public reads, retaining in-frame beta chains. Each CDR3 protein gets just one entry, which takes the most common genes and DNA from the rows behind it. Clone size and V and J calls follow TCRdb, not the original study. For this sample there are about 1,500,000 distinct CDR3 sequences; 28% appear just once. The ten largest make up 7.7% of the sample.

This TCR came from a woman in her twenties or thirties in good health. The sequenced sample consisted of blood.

The CDR3 in this case is CASSLTEFNTEAFF. The DNA reads TGTGCCAGCAGTTTGACGGAGTTCAACACTGAAGCTTTCTTT. Recombination connected TRBV12-3 or TRBV12-4 to TRBJ1-1; the D gene identity is not certain. The germline ends are 10 bases apart after V is trimmed by 3 bases and J by 2 bases. From its cysteine to its phenylalanine, the CDR3 spans 14 amino acids. Here the CDR3 DNA is all that survives: 42 bases in frame from base 1.